Shown below are 23 T cell receptor beta chains from a single sample sequenced in a study of T cells in narcolepsy. Only in-frame clones appear in the TCRdb table, and some are missing; sequencing was by immunoSEQ multiplex PCR. This table has around 18,000 clones, 72% appearing once. The sequenced material came from CD45RA- memory CD8+ T cells from PBMCs. The receptors originated from a human donor with narcolepsy.

The rearrangement uses TRBV7-8 and TRBJ2-3; 9 bases are a match to TRBD2. Looked up from germline, CDR1 is SGHVS and CDR2 is FQNEAQ. The CDR3 consists of 17 residues. Losses at the gene ends were 1 base for V and 4 bases for J; bases not matched to a gene: 9. The CDR3 DNA is TGTGCCAGCAGCTTAGGCGGGAGGGCCGAGTTAGCAGATACGCAGTATTTT. Translation gives CASSLGGRAELADTQYF.

V gene TRBV27 combines with J gene TRBJ1-5, with D possibly TRBD1 on 6 matching bases. Trimming left V 3 bases short and J 6 bases short, with 9 bases between. The CDR3 totals 13 residues. Germline CDR1 MNHEY, CDR2 SMNVEV (reference sequence). The CDR3: CASSLGRGQPQHF. CDR3 DNA: TGTGCCAGCAGTTTGGGCAGGGGTCAGCCCCAGCATTTT.

In regard to this clone: The sample holds other DNA sequences that translate to the same CDR3. CDR3 protein: CASSYGGQETQYF. CDR3 nucleotide sequence: TGTGCCAGCAGTTACGGAGGACAAGAGACCCAGTACTTC. The chain joins TRBV6-5 to TRBJ2-5, with D possibly being TRBD2 (5 bases). Germline V gene data show CDR1 as MNHEY and CDR2 as SVGAGI. Trimming removed 2 bases from V and 2 bases from J, with 6 bases in between. The CDR3 consists of 13 residues.

The chain has TRBV12-5 and TRBJ2-7, with D perhaps assigned TRBD1 or TRBD2 (5 bases each). This CDR3 comprises 12 residues. Germline CDR1 LGHNT, CDR2 FRNRAP. V was pared by 5 bases and J by 3 bases, with 8 bases between. This CDR3 reads CASGGGGYEQYF. CDR3 in DNA: TGTGCTAGTGGTGGTGGGGGCTACGAGCAGTACTTC.

This clone was counted a few times. This chain uses TRBV15 with TRBJ2-3; D is perhaps TRBD2 (6 bases). The V end was cut by 0 bases, the J end by 2 bases, with 15 bases between. The germline CDR1 and CDR2 sequences are LNHNV and YYDKDF (reference sequence). CDR3 length equals 17 residues. CDR3 bases: TGTGCCACCAGCAGAGATTGGGCGGGGCCCGCCACAGATACGCAGTATTTT. The encoded protein is CATSRDWAGPATDTQYF.

The V call is TRBV13, the J call TRBJ2-1; 7 nucleotides line up with TRBD2. V lost 4 bases and J lost 16; bases outside the gene matches: 13. Germline V lookup: CDR1 PRHDT, CDR2 FYEKMQ (reference sequence). This CDR3 has 13 amino acids. CDR3 in DNA: TGTGCCAGCAGCTCCGCCTCAGCGGGACGTGCTTTCTTC. Translated: CASSSASAGRAFF.

Relative to its sample, this clone is large. The V call is TRBV10-3, the J call TRBJ1-1; D is uncertain. V was cut by 0 bases and J by 4 bases, with 9 bases left in between. The CDR3 runs to 14 residues. Germline lookup yields CDR1 ENHRY and CDR2 SYGVKD. CDR3 nucleotide sequence: TGTGCCATCAGTGAGTCGGTGGACGCCACTGAAGCTTTCTTT. Translating it yields CAISESVDATEAFF.

This clone has a handful of counts. The chain joins TRBV10-2 to TRBJ1-1; D uncertain. CDR3 length equals 13 residues. With 8 bases removed from V and 1 base from J, the gap between germline ends came to 11 bases. Per germline, CDR1 WSHSY and CDR2 SAAADI. The DNA for the CDR3 is TGCGCCAGCGGCAGAGTTCAGAACACTGAAGCTTTCTTT. This gives the protein CASGRVQNTEAFF.

This clone has a single count. The chain employs TRBV7-9 and TRBJ1-1; 9 bases line up with TRBD1. CDR1 SEHNR and CDR2 FQNEAQ come from the germline V gene (reference sequence). Trimming removed 5 bases from V and 5 bases from J; junction bases left unmatched: 9. The CDR3 covers 15 residues. The CDR3 DNA sequence: TGTGCCAGCAGCGTCACCACAGGGGGCAGGACTGAAGCTTTCTTT. Translating gives CASSVTTGGRTEAFF.

This clone appeared a few times. The gene calls are TRBV9 and TRBJ1-1, with D possibly matching TRBD1 (5 bases). Germline V gene lookup returns CDR1 SGDLS and CDR2 YYNGEE. V lost 3 bases and J lost 1, with 13 bases in between. The CDR3 is made up of 15 amino acids. The CDR3 here is CASSAHRDRNTEAFF. CDR3 in DNA: TGTGCCAGCAGCGCCCATAGAGACAGGAACACTGAAGCTTTCTTT.

The chain employs TRBV27 and TRBJ2-6; D perhaps matches TRBD1 (5 bases). CDR1 is MNHEY and CDR2 is SMNVEV in the germline V gene (reference sequence). This CDR3 comprises 17 residues. The V end lost 1 base, the J end lost 2 bases, and 12 bases lay between the germline ends. The CDR3 spells CASSLFPQGTGANVLTF. CDR3 bases: TGTGCCAGCAGTTTATTCCCCCAGGGCACTGGGGCCAACGTCCTGACTTTC.

This rearrangement joins TRBV4-1 to TRBJ1-6; a weak D match, TRBD1 (6 bases). Germline CDR1 and CDR2: MGHRA and YSYEKL. CDR3 length: 16 amino acids. The V and J ends lost 3 bases and 8 bases respectively, with 17 bases between them. The CDR3 bases are TGCGCCAGCAGCCATGCGGGGGCTCCCGCGGATTCACCCCTCCACTTT. It codes for CASSHAGAPADSPLHF.

This clone was seen once. The chain combines TRBV13 with TRBJ2-7; a possible D gene is TRBD2 (5 bases). Trimming shortened V by 4 bases and J by 2 bases, and 9 bases separated the two germline ends. CDR1 PRHDT and CDR2 FYEKMQ come from the germline V gene (reference sequence). This CDR3 is 13 amino acids long. The CDR3 DNA reads TGTGCCAGCAGCTCCGGACTTCCCTACGAGCAGTACTTC. Protein sequence: CASSSGLPYEQYF.

CDR3 region: CASSLRNTIYF. The CDR3 nucleotides are TGCGCCAGCAGCTTAAGAAACACCATATATTTT. The gene calls are TRBV5-1 and TRBJ1-3; D not resolved. The ends were cut back, 2 bases at V and 5 bases at J, with 2 bases in the middle. Looked up from germline, CDR1 is SGHRS and CDR2 is YFSETQ. This CDR3 contains 11 residues.

This rearrangement joins TRBV2 to TRBJ2-5, with TRBD1 identical over 7 bases. This CDR3 is built from 16 residues. V lost 6 bases and J lost 1; bases outside the gene matches: 11. In germline, CDR1 is SNHLY, CDR2 FYNNEI. DNA of the CDR3: TGTGCCAGCAGCGCGACAGGGTCAGGGATCCAAGAGACCCAGTACTTC. Protein product: CASSATGSGIQETQYF.

J is TRBJ2-7 and V is TRBV6-5; 8 bases fit TRBD1. J lost 1 base, V lost 2 bases, and 7 bases had no gene match. The germline gives CDR1 MNHEY, CDR2 SVGAGI. There are 16 residues in the CDR3. The CDR3 DNA follows: TGTGCCAGCAGTTACGCTGGACAGGGTTTATCCTACGAGCAGTACTTC. Amino acid sequence: CASSYAGQGLSYEQYF.

This clone showed up just once. The V and J genes are TRBV2 and TRBJ1-2; D not resolved. The CDR3 has 14 residues. Germline V lookup: CDR1 SNHLY, CDR2 FYNNEI. Trimming took 3 bases from V and 3 from J, leaving 11 bases between them. The chain's CDR3 is CASSDPSRHYGYTF. For the CDR3, the DNA is TGTGCCAGCAGTGACCCGAGCAGGCACTATGGCTACACCTTC. The full variable domain, in which reference TRBV2 and TRBJ1-2 provide the parts outside the CDR3, is EPEVTQTPSHQVTQMGQEVILRCVPISNHLYFYWYRQILGQKVEFLVSFYNNEISEKSEIFDDQFSVERPDGSNFTLKIRSTKLEDSAMYFCASSDPSRHYGYTFGSGTRLTVV.

This sequence joins TRBV19 and TRBJ1-5; 7 bases map to TRBD1. The CDR3 consists of 14 residues. Per germline, CDR1 LNHDA and CDR2 SQIVND (reference sequence). V was pared by 2 bases and J by 6 bases, with 4 bases of the junction left unmatched. The CDR3 DNA is TGTGCCAGTAGTATAACGACAGGGACTCAGCCCCAGCATTTT. Residues: CASSITTGTQPQHF.

V is TRBV2 and J is TRBJ1-2, with 11 bases lining up with TRBD1. Germline lookup yields CDR1 SNHLY and CDR2 FYNNEI. CDR3 size: 14 residues. Germline trimming cut 5 bases from V and 4 bases from J; bases unmatched to any gene: 3. CDR3 protein: CASSWTGGSYGYTF. CDR3 in DNA: TGTGCCAGCAGTTGGACAGGGGGCAGCTATGGCTACACCTTC.

This clone was counted a few times. V is TRBV28 and J is TRBJ1-1; a weak D match, TRBD1 (5 bases). Germline V gene data show CDR1 as MDHEN and CDR2 as SYDVKM. Trimming pared 7 bases from V and 8 bases from J, leaving 23 bases between. CDR3 length equals 15 residues. CDR3 coding DNA: TGTGCCAGCATAAACGATCAGGGTCGGAGGGCCGAAGCTTTCTTT. It specifies CASINDQGRRAEAFF.

The rearrangement joins TRBV7-9 to TRBJ2-7; D is uncertain. V was trimmed by 4 bases and J by 2 bases, leaving 3 bases between them. This CDR3 is built from 11 residues. The germline V gene encodes CDR1 SEHNR and CDR2 FQNEAQ (reference sequence). The CDR3 DNA reads TGTGCCAGCAGCTCCACCTACGAGCAGTACTTC. It translates to CASSSTYEQYF.

This clone was counted only a few times. The J gene is TRBJ2-1, the V gene TRBV18; D gene uncertain. The germline CDR1 and CDR2 sequences are KGHSH and LQKENI. The CDR3 is 11 residues long. V shed 5 bases and J shed 9 bases, with 8 bases lying between them. In DNA, the CDR3 is TGTGCCAGCTCAACCGGCCTTGAGCAGTTCTTC. The encoded protein is CASSTGLEQFF.

This clone is classed as medium-sized. This chain connects TRBV25-1 to TRBJ1-5, with D hard to call. The germline CDR1 and CDR2 sequences are MGHDK and SYGVNS. CDR3 length: 13 amino acids. Trimming left V 4 bases short and J 2 bases short, with 6 bases between. For the CDR3, the DNA is TGTGCCAGCAGTGTGGGTGGCAATCAGCCCCAGCATTTT. Protein sequence: CASSVGGNQPQHF. Together with reference TRBV25-1 and TRBJ1-5, the CDR3 gives the full variable domain: EADIYQTPRYLVIGTGKKITLECSQTMGHDKMYWYQQDPGMELHLIHYSYGVNSTEKGDLSSESTVSRIRTEHFPLTLESARPSHTSQYLCASSVGGNQPQHFGDGTRLSIL.